This TCR beta chain was identified in a study of blood T cell repertoires in COVID-19. Libraries were prepared by immunoSEQ multiplex PCR; TCRdb keeps only in-frame clonotypes and omits some of them. The profile shows hundreds of thousands of clones, 86% of them singletons. The material sequenced was PBMCs or T cells enriched from blood (not recorded which). This sequence originates from a woman aged 50 to 60 in a cohort exposed to, infected with or recovered from COVID-19 (not recorded which).

CDR3 sequence reads: CASTGHPAVDTQYF. The CDR3 nucleotides read TGTGCCAGTACCGGCCACCCCGCGGTAGATACGCAGTATTTT. The genes are TRBV19 and TRBJ2-3; D not resolved. Trimming removed 7 bases from V and 5 bases from J, with 16 bases in between. This CDR3 is 14 amino acids long. Germline CDR1 and CDR2: LNHDA and SQIVND (reference sequence).